The 10 T cell receptor beta chains below were found in one sample sequenced in a study of T cell clonality in common variable immunodeficiency. Sequencing was performed with immunoSEQ multiplex PCR; in TCRdb, only in-frame clones are kept and a portion is missing. The sample yields 50,000 to 60,000 clones, without any singletons. The sample consisted of peripheral blood mononuclear cells. The receptors shown here come from a person aged 18 to 75 in good health.

The table lists this clone with many counts. The read stops 3 residues short of the end of the CDR3; the missing end is completed from the germline J gene. The chain couples TRBV5-1 to TRBJ1-1; 9 bases agree with TRBD1. The V gene end was trimmed by 1 base and the J gene end by 5 bases; junction bases not matched to a gene: 6. The CDR3 covers 15 residues. Germline-derived CDR1 and CDR2 are SGHRS and YFSETQ. The part of the CDR3 DNA that was read is TGCGCCAGCAGCTTGAAACAGGGGGCGCTTACTGAA. Encoded protein: CASSLKQGALTE. The whole CDR3 sequence reads CASSLKQGALTEAFF. Supplemented by reference TRBV5-1 and TRBJ1-1, the full variable domain reads KAGVTQTPRYLIKTRGQQVTLSCSPISGHRSVSWYQQTPGQGLQFLFEYFSETQRNKGNFPGRFSGRQFSNSRSEMNVSTLELGDSALYLCASSLKQGALTEAFFGQGTRLTVV.

Remarks on this clone: The read ends 3 residues before the CDR3 terminus; that terminus is restored from the germline J gene. This chain connects TRBV7-6 to TRBJ1-1; 8 bases are shared with TRBD1. The V segment lost 2 bases and the J segment 1 base; nucleotides outside the gene matches: 3. The CDR3 extends over 15 amino acids. The V gene's germline CDR1 is SGHVS and CDR2 FNYEAQ. Partial CDR3 DNA: TGTGCCAGCAGCTTATTTACAGGGGGGAACACTGAA. It is translated as CASSLFTGGNTE. The entire CDR3 protein reads CASSLFTGGNTEAFF.

This clone was observed many times. With the read ending 3 residues before the CDR3 end, the germline J gene is used to fill in that end. This chain joins TRBV2 and TRBJ2-1; D may be TRBD2 (6 bases). Germline CDR1 SNHLY, CDR2 FYNNEI. Trimming took 6 bases from V and 1 from J, leaving 10 bases between them. This CDR3 is built from 14 residues. The CDR3 DNA, read in part, is TGTGCCAGCAGACCGGGACTGTCCTACAATGAG. Translating gives CASRPGLSYNE. The entire CDR3 protein reads CASRPGLSYNEQFF.

This clone was detected ten times or more. The CDR3 end lies 3 residues beyond the end of the read and is filled in from the germline J gene. The chain couples TRBV7-2 to TRBJ2-2, with D maybe TRBD1 (5 bases). The germline V gene encodes CDR1 SGHTA and CDR2 FQGNSA. The CDR3 has 13 amino acids. V gave up 3 bases and J gave up 5 bases, with 7 bases separating them. CDR3 in amino acids: CASSFDSTGELFF. The covered CDR3 bases are TGTGCCAGCAGCTTCGACAGTACCGGGGAG.

This clone was counted ten times or more. Read data end 3 residues before the CDR3 end; the end is taken from the germline J gene. This rearrangement joins TRBV20-1 to TRBJ2-1; TRBD2 matches 8 bases. Unmatched junction bases numbered 2, after V lost 0 bases and J lost 4 bases. The germline gives CDR1 DFQATT, CDR2 SNEGSKA (reference sequence). The length of the CDR3 is 14 residues. Here the CDR3 reads CSARDTSGYNEQFF. CDR3 DNA (partial): TGCAGTGCTAGAGATACTAGCGGTTACAATGAG.

This clone was recorded many times. The read terminates 3 residues before the CDR3 end, so the remaining end is supplied by the germline J gene. The genes are TRBV20-1 and TRBJ1-6; 10 bases map to TRBD1. V was clipped by 6 bases and J by 9 bases; unmatched bases: 23. This CDR3 is 19 amino acids long. Germline values: CDR1 DFQATT, CDR2 SNEGSKA (reference sequence). The covered CDR3 bases are TGCAGTGCCCCTCAGAAGGATACGGGACAGGGGACGGAGAGTTCACCC. This translates into CSAPQKDTGQGTESSP. The whole CDR3 is CSAPQKDTGQGTESSPLHF.

This clone was detected ten times or more. The sequenced fragment ends 3 residues before the CDR3 boundary, so the rest is inferred from the germline J gene. The rearrangement links TRBV2 to TRBJ2-5; perhaps TRBD2 as D (5 bases). The CDR3 length is 13 residues. Trimming stripped 3 bases from V and 5 bases from J, with 10 bases between. CDR1 and CDR2 (germline): SNHLY, FYNNEI. The CDR3 loop is CASSDTGIETQYF. Partial CDR3 DNA: TGTGCCAGCAGTGACACGGGGATCGAGACC.

Many counts were recorded for this clone. The observed sequence ends 3 residues before the CDR3 terminus, with the missing tail filled in from the germline J gene. The chain links TRBV20-1 to TRBJ2-3; 7 nucleotides align to TRBD2. The CDR3 runs to 15 residues. The germline gives CDR1 DFQATT, CDR2 SNEGSKA (reference sequence). V gave up 6 bases and J gave up 6 bases; unmatched junction bases: 15. Incomplete CDR3 DNA: TGCAGTGCCCCACGCCTCGCGGGGGACCTGGATACG. It yields the protein CSAPRLAGDLDT. The complete CDR3 reads CSAPRLAGDLDTQYF.

This clone was seen at least ten times. The DNA ends 3 residues before the CDR3 does, and the rest of the CDR3 is filled in from the germline J gene. This chain joins TRBV20-1 and TRBJ2-1, with 11 bases identical to TRBD2. Germline V CDR1 and CDR2: DFQATT, SNEGSKA (reference sequence). There are 14 residues in the CDR3. V was pared by 5 bases and J by 4 bases, with 4 bases of the junction left unmatched. The sequenced CDR3 bases are TGCAGTGCTGGGACTAGCGGAGATTACAATGAG. It specifies CSAGTSGDYNE. The complete CDR3 reads CSAGTSGDYNEQFF.

This clone was detected many times. The read gets to within 3 residues of the CDR3 end, and the germline J gene fills in the rest. V usage is TRBV20-1 and J usage is TRBJ2-3, with TRBD1 as a possible D gene (5 bases). The V and J ends lost 5 bases and 6 bases respectively, with 21 bases between them. Germline V lookup: CDR1 DFQATT, CDR2 SNEGSKA (reference sequence). The CDR3 is 15 amino acids. The sequenced CDR3 bases are TGCAGTGCTTCCCCAGCGCAGGGCAATATGGATACG. Amino acids: CSASPAQGNMDT. The whole CDR3 protein is CSASPAQGNMDTQYF.